This T cell receptor (beta chain) was sequenced during a study of T cells after yellow fever vaccination. Study-level results: Though weaker, the secondary response peaked faster, on day 5 versus 15.

TCRdb redid the calling of the 5' RACE reads with MiXCR, one entry per CDR3 protein. The sample records a few hundred thousand distinct CDR3 sequences, roughly 4% being singletons. With respect to this clonotype: Its antigen is unknown.

CDR1 is DFQATT, CDR2 SNEGSKA, per germline (reference sequence). Trimming cost V 6 bases and J 1 base, with 9 bases left between them. The CDR3 is made up of 12 amino acids. The material sequenced was PBMCs, taken 5 days after the yellow fever booster vaccination. The chain has TRBV20-1 and TRBJ1-1; D not certain. This TCR came from a man aged 18 to 30 who received the YFV17D yellow fever vaccine. CDR3 DNA sequence: TGCAGTGCCAAGGGCCAGAACACTGAAGCTTTCTTT. Translation gives CSAKGQNTEAFF.